This T cell receptor (beta chain) stems from a study of early T cells in non-severe SARS-CoV-2 infection. Study-wide points: Anti-spike CD8 responses were favored in VDJdb matching, and private and CD4 specificities were missed.

Germline V gives CDR1 SGHTA, CDR2 FQGNSA. The ends lost 0 bases at V and 0 bases at J; junction bases unmatched: 11. CDR3 length: 19 residues. Each CDR3 protein gets one entry after TCRdb re-called the 5' RACE reads with MiXCR. Counted here are fewer than 45,000 distinct CDR3 sequences, 4.5% to 7.5% occurring once; the ten biggest clones make up around 7.6%. This clonotype was seen many times. What it binds is unknown. Sequencing was performed on whole blood. The chain combines TRBV7-2 with TRBJ2-5, with TRBD2 matching 9 bases. This TCR came from an adult who was a healthcare worker with PCR-confirmed SARS-CoV-2 infection or an uninfected control (not recorded which). The CDR3 nucleotides are TGTGCCAGCAGCTTAGCGCCGGTAGCGGGAGTAGGGGACCAAGAGACCCAGTACTTC. It translates to CASSLAPVAGVGDQETQYF.